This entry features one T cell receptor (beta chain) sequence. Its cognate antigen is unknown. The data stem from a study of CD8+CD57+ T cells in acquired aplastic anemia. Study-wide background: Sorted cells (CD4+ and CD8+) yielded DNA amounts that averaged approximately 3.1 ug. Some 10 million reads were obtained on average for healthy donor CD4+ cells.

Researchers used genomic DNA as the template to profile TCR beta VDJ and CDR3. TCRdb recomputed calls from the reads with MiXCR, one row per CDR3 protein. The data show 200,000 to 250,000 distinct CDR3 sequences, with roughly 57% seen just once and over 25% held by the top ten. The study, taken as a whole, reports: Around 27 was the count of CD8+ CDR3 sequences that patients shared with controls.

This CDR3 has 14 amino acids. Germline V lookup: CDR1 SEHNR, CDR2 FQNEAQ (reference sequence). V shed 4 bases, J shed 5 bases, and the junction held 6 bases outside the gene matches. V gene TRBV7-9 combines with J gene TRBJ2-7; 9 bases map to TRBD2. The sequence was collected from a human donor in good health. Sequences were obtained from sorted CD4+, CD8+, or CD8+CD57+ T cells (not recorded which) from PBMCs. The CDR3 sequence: CASSSPGLAHEQYF. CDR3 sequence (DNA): TGTGCCAGCAGCTCTCCCGGACTAGCGCACGAGCAGTACTTC.